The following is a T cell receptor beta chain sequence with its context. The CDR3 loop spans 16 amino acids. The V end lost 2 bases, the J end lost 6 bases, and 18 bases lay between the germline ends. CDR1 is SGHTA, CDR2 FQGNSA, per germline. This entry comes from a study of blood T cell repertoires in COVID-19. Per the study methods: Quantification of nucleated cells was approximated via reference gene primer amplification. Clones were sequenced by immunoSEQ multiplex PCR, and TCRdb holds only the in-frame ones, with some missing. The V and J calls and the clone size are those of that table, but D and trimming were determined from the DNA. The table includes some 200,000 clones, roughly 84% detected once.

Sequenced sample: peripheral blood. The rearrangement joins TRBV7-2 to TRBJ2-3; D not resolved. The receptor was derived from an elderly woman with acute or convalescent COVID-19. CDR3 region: CASSLLATHSWDTQYF. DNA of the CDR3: TGTGCCAGCAGCTTACTGGCCACCCATTCATGGGATACGCAGTATTTT. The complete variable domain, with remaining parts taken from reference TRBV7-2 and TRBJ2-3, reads GAGVSQSPSNKVTEKGKDVELRCDPISGHTALYWYRQSLGQGLEFLIYFQGNSAPDKSGLPSDRFSAERTGGSVSTLTIQRTQQEDSAVYLCASSLLATHSWDTQYFGPGTRLTVL.